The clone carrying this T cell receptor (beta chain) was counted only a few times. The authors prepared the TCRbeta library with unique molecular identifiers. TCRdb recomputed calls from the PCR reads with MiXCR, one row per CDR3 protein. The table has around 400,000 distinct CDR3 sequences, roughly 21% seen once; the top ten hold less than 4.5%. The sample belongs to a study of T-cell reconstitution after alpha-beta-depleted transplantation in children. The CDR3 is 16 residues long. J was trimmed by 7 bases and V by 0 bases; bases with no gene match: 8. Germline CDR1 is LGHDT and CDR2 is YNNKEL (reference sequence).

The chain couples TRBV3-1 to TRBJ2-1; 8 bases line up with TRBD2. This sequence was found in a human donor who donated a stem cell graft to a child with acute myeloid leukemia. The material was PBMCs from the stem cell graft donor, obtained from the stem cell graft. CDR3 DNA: TGTGCCAGCAGCCAAGAATGGCGGGAGGTTAGGAATGAGCAGTTCTTC. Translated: CASSQEWREVRNEQFF.